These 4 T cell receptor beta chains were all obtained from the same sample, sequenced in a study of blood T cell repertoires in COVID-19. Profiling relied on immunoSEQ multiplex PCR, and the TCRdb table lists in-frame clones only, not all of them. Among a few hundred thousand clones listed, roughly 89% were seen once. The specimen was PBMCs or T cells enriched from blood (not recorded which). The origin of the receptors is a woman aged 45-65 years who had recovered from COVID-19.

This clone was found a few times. The CDR3 reads CASSESAGGRIGYTF. CDR3 sequence (DNA): TGTGCCAGCAGTGAGAGTGCAGGGGGCAGAATCGGCTACACCTTC. The rearrangement links TRBV6-1 to TRBJ1-2, with 8 bases identical to TRBD1. The CDR3 is made up of 15 amino acids. The germline gives CDR1 MNHNS, CDR2 SASEGT. V lost 3 bases, J lost 8 bases, and 11 bases stayed unmatched.

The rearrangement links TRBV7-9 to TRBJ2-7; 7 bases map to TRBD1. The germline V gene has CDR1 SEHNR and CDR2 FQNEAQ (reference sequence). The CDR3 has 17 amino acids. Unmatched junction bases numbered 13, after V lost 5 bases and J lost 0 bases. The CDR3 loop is CASSQIMPTGYSYEQYF. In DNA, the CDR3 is TGTGCCAGCAGCCAAATCATGCCGACAGGGTACTCCTACGAGCAGTACTTC.

The CDR3 here is CASSRLSGGPTDTQYF. DNA for the CDR3: TGCGCCAGCAGCCGCCTTAGCGGGGGTCCCACAGATACGCAGTATTTT. The rearrangement uses TRBV4-1 and TRBJ2-3; TRBD2 matches 9 bases. The CDR3 covers 16 residues. CDR1 and CDR2 (germline): MGHRA, YSYEKL. The V segment lost 4 bases and the J segment 2 bases; nucleotides outside the gene matches: 7.

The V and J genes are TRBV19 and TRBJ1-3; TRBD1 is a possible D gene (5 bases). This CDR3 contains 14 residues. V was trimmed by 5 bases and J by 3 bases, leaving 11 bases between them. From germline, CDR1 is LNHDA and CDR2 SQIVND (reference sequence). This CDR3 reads CASSFRQNGNTIYF. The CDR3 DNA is TGTGCCAGTAGTTTCAGACAGAATGGAAACACCATATATTTT.